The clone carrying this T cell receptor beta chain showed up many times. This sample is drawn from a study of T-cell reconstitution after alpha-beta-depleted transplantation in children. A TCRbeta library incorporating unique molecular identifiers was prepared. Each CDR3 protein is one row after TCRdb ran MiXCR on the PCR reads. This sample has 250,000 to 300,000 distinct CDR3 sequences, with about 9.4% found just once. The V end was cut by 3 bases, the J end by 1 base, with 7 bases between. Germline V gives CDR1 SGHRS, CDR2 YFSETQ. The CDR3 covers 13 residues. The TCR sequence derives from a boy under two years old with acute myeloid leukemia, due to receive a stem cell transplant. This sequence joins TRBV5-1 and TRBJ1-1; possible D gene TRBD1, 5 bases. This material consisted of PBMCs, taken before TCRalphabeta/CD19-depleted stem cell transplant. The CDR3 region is CASSSTENTEAFF. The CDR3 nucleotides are TGCGCCAGCAGCTCGACAGAGAACACTGAAGCTTTCTTT.